This TCR beta chain appears in the sequencing data of a study of cytomegalovirus exposure and HLA in healthy donors. Method: immunoSEQ multiplex PCR; TCRdb's copy keeps in-frame clones and lacks some. Counted here are 150,000 to 200,000 clones, over 85% occurring once; the ten biggest clones make up around 10%. V was shortened by 7 bases and J by 1 base, with 7 bases between the two germline ends. The CDR3 is made up of 12 amino acids. Germline V gene data show CDR1 as SEHNR and CDR2 as FQNEAQ (reference sequence). The sample was PBMCs. The chain combines TRBV7-9 with TRBJ1-1; weak D call: TRBD1 (5 bases). The source is a woman under 30 in good health and CMV-seropositive. CDR3 nucleotide sequence: TGTGCCAGCATGGACACGAACACTGAAGCTTTCTTT. Residues: CASMDTNTEAFF. Combining the CDR3 with reference TRBV7-9 and TRBJ1-1 gives the whole variable domain DTGVSQNPRHKITKRGQNVTFRCDPISEHNRLYWYRQTLGQGPEFLTYFQNEAQLEKSRLLSDRFSAERPKGSFSTLEIQRTEQGDSAMYLCASMDTNTEAFFGQGTRLTVV.